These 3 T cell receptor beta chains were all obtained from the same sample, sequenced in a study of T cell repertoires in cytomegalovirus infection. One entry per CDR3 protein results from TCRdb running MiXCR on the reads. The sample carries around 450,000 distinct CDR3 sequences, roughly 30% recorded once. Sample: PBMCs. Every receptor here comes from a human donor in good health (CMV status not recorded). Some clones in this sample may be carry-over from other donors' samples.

The CDR3 DNA reads as TGTGCCAGCAGCTCCGCGTCTCGGGACACCGGGGAGCTGTTTTTT. Encoded protein: CASSSASRDTGELFF. The V gene is TRBV7-3, the J gene TRBJ2-2, with D uncertain. CDR1 is SGHTA and CDR2 is FQGTGA in the germline V gene. CDR3 length: 15 amino acids. The V end was cut by 4 bases, the J end by 3 bases, with 12 bases between.

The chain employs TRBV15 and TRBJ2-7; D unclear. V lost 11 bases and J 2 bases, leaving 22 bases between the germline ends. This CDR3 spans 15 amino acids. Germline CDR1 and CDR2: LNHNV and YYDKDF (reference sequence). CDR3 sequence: CAVSRDSGHPYEQYF. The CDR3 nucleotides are TGTGCCGTCAGCAGAGATTCCGGGCATCCCTACGAGCAGTACTTC.

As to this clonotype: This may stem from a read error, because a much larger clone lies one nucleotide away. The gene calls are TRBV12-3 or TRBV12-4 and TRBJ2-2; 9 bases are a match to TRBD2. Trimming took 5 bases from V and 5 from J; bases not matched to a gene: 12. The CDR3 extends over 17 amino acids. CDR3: CASSHRPAGGWTGELFF. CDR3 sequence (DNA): TGTGCCAGCAGTCACCGACCAGCGGGGGGCTGGACCGGGGAGCTGTTTTTT.